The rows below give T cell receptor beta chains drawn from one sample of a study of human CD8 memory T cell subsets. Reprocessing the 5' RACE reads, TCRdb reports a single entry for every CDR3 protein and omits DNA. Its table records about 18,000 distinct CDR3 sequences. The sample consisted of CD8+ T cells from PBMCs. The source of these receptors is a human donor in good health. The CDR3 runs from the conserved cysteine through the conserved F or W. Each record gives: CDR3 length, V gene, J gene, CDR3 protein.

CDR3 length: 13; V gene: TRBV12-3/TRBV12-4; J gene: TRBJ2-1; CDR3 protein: CASSPSPGAEQFF
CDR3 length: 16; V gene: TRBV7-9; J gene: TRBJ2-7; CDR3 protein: CASSSPPSGEHYEQYF
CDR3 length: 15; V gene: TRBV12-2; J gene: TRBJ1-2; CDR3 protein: CASRLVARSNYGYTF
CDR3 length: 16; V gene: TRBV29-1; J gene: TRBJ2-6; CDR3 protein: CSVAGDSLSGANVLTF
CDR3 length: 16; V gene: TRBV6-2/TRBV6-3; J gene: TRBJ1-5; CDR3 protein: CASSYLGQRTGQPQHF
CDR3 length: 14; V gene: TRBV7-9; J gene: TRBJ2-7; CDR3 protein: CASSSNRVGYEQYF
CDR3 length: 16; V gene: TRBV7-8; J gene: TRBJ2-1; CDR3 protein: CASSPMGGSSYNEQFF
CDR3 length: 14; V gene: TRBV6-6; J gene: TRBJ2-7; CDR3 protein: CASSYSSSGVEQYF
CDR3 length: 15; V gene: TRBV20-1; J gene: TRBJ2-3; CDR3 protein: CSARILAESTDTQYF
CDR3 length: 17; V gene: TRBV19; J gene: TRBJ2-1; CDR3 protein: CASSTKTSGKTYNEQFF
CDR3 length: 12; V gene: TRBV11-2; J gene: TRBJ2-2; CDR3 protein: CASSLEYGELFF
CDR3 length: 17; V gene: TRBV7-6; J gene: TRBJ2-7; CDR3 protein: CASSLPPTSGSSYEQYF
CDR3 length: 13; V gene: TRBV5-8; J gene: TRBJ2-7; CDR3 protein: CASSLGGTYEQYF
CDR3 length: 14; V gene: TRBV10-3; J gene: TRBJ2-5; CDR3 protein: CAISWTGEEETQYF
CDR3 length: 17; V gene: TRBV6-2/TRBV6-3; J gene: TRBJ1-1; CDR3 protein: CASSYSISRTGGPEAFF
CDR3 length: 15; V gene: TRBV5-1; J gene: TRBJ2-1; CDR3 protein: CASSLSPGPYNEQFF
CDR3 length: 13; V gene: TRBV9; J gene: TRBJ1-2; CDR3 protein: CASSEQARYGYTF
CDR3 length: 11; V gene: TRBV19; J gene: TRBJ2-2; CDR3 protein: CASSIVGELFF
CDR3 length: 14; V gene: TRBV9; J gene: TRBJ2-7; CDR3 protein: CASSVGGSAYEQYF
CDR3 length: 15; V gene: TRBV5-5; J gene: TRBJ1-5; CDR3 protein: CASSIGSGGGQPQHF
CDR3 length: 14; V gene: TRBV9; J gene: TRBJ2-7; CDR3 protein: CASSVGDSNYEQYF
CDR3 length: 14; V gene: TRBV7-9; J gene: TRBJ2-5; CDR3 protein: CASSSARLTETQYF
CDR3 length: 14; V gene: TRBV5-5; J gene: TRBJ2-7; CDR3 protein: CASSLVDRIYEQYF
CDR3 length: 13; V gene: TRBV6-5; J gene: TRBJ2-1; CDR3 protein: CASSYTGNNEQFF
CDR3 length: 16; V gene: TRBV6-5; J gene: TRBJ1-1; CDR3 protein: CASSYSIYKGNTEAFF
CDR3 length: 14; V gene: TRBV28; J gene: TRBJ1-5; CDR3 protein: CASRTINSNQPQHF
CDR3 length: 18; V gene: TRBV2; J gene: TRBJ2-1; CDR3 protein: CASQSTSVAISSYNEQFF
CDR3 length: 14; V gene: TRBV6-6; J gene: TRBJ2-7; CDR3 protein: CASSYTGVGYEQYF
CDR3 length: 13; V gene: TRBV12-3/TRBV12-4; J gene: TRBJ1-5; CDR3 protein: CATGTGAHQPQHF
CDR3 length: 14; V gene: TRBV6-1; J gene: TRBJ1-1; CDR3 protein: CASSDTGGIAEAFF
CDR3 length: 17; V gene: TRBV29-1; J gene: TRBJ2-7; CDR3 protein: CSVCGLAGDVLSYEQYF
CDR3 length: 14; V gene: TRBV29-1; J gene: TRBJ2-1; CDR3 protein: CSLSGGDSYNEQFF
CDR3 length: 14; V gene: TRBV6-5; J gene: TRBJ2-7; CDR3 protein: CASRLTTGEYEQYF
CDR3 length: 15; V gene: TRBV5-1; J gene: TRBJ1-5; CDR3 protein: CASSLLGKNNQPQHF
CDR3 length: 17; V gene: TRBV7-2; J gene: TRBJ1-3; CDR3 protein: CASSTRDIGSSGNTIYF
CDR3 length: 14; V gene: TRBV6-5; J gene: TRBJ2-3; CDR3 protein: CASSYASSTDTQYF
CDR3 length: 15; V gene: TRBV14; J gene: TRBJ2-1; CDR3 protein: CASSQDTQEWNEQFF
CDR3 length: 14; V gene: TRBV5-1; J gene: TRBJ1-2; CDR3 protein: CASSPGQNNYGYTF
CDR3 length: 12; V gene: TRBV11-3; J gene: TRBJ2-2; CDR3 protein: CASRQGNGELFF
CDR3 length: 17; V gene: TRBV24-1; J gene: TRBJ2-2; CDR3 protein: CATSDFGGGLSTGELFF